The 25 T cell receptor beta chains below all came from one sample that was sequenced in a study of CD8 T cells in Susac syndrome. The RNA, roughly 0.45 to 1 ug, was put through reverse transcription using random hexamers. A single record per CDR3 protein comes from TCRdb applying MiXCR to the immunoSEQ multiplex PCR reads. Of approximately 210,000 distinct CDR3 sequences listed, 94% are singletons. The sequenced material came from CD4+ T cells from PBMCs. The source is a human donor with Susac syndrome.

The CDR3 DNA follows: TGTGCCAGTAGTATAAGAGGGGACGAGCAGTACTTC. Encoded protein: CASSIRGDEQYF. The V gene is TRBV19, the J gene TRBJ2-7; D is tentatively TRBD1 or TRBD2 (5 bases each). This CDR3 region has 12 residues. Germline assignment: CDR1 LNHDA and CDR2 SQIVND (reference sequence). The germline V and J ends were trimmed by 2 bases and 5 bases, with 7 bases remaining between them.

The rearrangement links TRBV9 to TRBJ2-5; 9 bases fit TRBD2. V shed 7 bases and J 4 bases; nucleotides not matched to a gene: 5. From germline, CDR1 is SGDLS and CDR2 YYNGEE. The CDR3 is 13 residues long. CDR3: CASGRGGVETQYF. CDR3 nucleotide sequence: TGTGCCAGCGGGCGGGGGGGCGTAGAGACCCAGTACTTC.

This chain joins TRBV12-3 or TRBV12-4 and TRBJ2-7; 8 bases are shared with TRBD2. The CDR3 runs to 15 residues. J gave up 1 base and V 5 bases, and 7 bases lay outside the gene matches. Here the CDR3 DNA reads TGTGCCAGCAGTCCGGGGGGGGCGCGATCCTACGAGCAGTACTTC. Translation gives CASSPGGARSYEQYF.

The rearrangement links TRBV30 to TRBJ2-4, with 7 nucleotides matching TRBD2. Germline V gene data show CDR1 as GTSNPN and CDR2 as SVGIG (reference sequence). The CDR3 covers 18 residues. Trimming took 0 bases from V and 0 from J; bases not matched to a gene: 11. The CDR3 protein is CAWSVRRTSGPAKNIQYF. The CDR3 DNA follows: TGTGCCTGGAGTGTACGACGGACTAGTGGGCCAGCCAAAAACATTCAGTACTTC.

V gene TRBV10-2 combines with J gene TRBJ1-2, with TRBD1 matching over 9 bases. The CDR3 length is 15 residues. Germline loops: CDR1 WSHSY, CDR2 SAAADI. Germline trimming cut 3 bases from V and 2 bases from J; bases unmatched to any gene: 4. CDR3 DNA: TGCGCCAGCAGTGACGAACAGGGGGCAAACTATGGCTACACCTTC. The encoded protein is CASSDEQGANYGYTF.

The chain couples TRBV28 to TRBJ1-1; tentatively, D is TRBD1 (5 bases). Trimming removed 5 bases from V and 0 bases from J, with 7 bases in between. Germline CDR1 reads MDHEN; CDR2 reads SYDVKM. The CDR3 covers 13 residues. In nucleotides, the CDR3 is TGTGCCAGCAGTACAGGCATGAACACTGAAGCTTTCTTT. It specifies CASSTGMNTEAFF.

J is TRBJ1-2 and V is TRBV12-3 or TRBV12-4, with 7 bases matching TRBD1. The V and J ends lost 3 bases and 0 bases, in that order; junction bases with no gene match: 10. This CDR3 region has 17 residues. The CDR3 spells CASSFGDDRATNYGYTF. CDR3 sequence (DNA): TGTGCCAGCAGTTTTGGGGATGACAGGGCGACTAACTATGGCTACACCTTC.

The rearrangement uses TRBV7-2 and TRBJ1-2; D is uncertain. This CDR3 is built from 17 residues. Trimming removed 4 bases at V and 8 bases at J, with 26 bases between. CDR1 is SGHTA, CDR2 FQGNSA, per germline. The CDR3 here is CASSSYNPAGGPSGYTF. Here the CDR3 DNA reads TGTGCCAGCAGCTCGTATAATCCCGCCGGCGGGCCGAGCGGCTACACCTTC.

The chain is built from TRBV29-1 and TRBJ2-2; 8 nucleotides agree with TRBD2. CDR3 length: 16 residues. Germline CDR1 is SQVTM and CDR2 is ANQGSEA. Losses at the gene ends were 6 bases for V and 1 base for J; bases not matched to a gene: 10. CDR3 in DNA: TGCAGCGTCTCTCGGGGGGGGAACTTGAACACCGGGGAGCTGTTTTTT. Encoded protein: CSVSRGGNLNTGELFF.

The V call is TRBV7-9, the J call TRBJ2-1, with 11 nucleotides matching TRBD2. J was trimmed by 5 bases and V by 5 bases; bases with no gene match: 5. The CDR3 runs 15 residues. Germline lookup yields CDR1 SEHNR and CDR2 FQNEAQ (reference sequence). CDR3 bases: TGTGCCAGCAGCCACACTAGCGGGGGCCACAATGAGCAGTTCTTC. It is translated as CASSHTSGGHNEQFF.

V and J are TRBV20-1 and TRBJ2-1; the match to TRBD1 covers 8 bases. CDR1 is DFQATT, CDR2 SNEGSKA, per germline (reference sequence). The CDR3 covers 13 residues. After removal of 6 bases from V and 3 bases from J, the junction contained 4 bases not matched to a gene. This CDR3 reads CSAAGQGYNEQFF. The CDR3 region has the DNA TGCAGTGCCGCAGGACAGGGCTACAATGAGCAGTTCTTC.

The chain is built from TRBV19 and TRBJ1-1, with D possibly TRBD1 on 6 matching bases. The CDR3 is made up of 15 amino acids. In germline, CDR1 is LNHDA, CDR2 SQIVND (reference sequence). Trimming removed 5 bases at V and 3 bases at J, with 16 bases between. In DNA form, the CDR3 reads TGTGCCAGTAGTGTGTACAGGGATTCGGACACTGAAGCTTTCTTT. It encodes CASSVYRDSDTEAFF.

The chain joins TRBV30 to TRBJ1-1; a possible D gene is TRBD1 (5 bases). V dropped 0 bases and J dropped 1 base, with 9 bases sitting between them. Germline V lookup: CDR1 GTSNPN, CDR2 SVGIG (reference sequence). This CDR3 spans 14 amino acids. This chain's CDR3 is CAWSVGRENTEAFF. The CDR3, as DNA: TGTGCCTGGAGTGTGGGCAGGGAGAACACTGAAGCTTTCTTT.

The chain uses TRBV11-2 and TRBJ2-7, with D possibly being TRBD2 (6 bases). This CDR3 has 15 residues. Trimming cost V 5 bases and J 0 bases, with 14 bases left between them. Germline loops: CDR1 SGHAT, CDR2 FQNNGV. CDR3 DNA: TGTGCCAGCAGCCGTTGGGGGGTTAGCTCCTACGAGCAGTACTTC. Translated, it gives CASSRWGVSSYEQYF.

The chain recombines TRBV6-2 or TRBV6-3 with TRBJ2-1; 9 bases map to TRBD2. Germline CDR1 MNHEY, CDR2 SVGEGT. The V and J ends lost 5 bases and 6 bases, in that order; junction bases with no gene match: 11. There are 16 residues in the CDR3. In nucleotides, the CDR3 is TGTGCCAGCAGTCCTCAGAGGCTAGCGGGGATCAATGAGCAGTTCTTC. As protein: CASSPQRLAGINEQFF.

This sequence joins TRBV6-6 and TRBJ2-1; 9 positions match TRBD1. The CDR3 runs 16 residues. CDR1 is MNHNY, CDR2 SVGAGI, per germline (reference sequence). Unmatched junction bases numbered 11, after V lost 4 bases and J lost 7 bases. The CDR3 protein is CASSSPTGTGFNEQFF. CDR3 coding DNA: TGTGCCAGCAGTTCCCCGACCGGGACAGGGTTTAATGAGCAGTTCTTC.

The V gene is TRBV5-6, the J gene TRBJ2-1; TRBD2 matches at 11 bases. V lost 3 bases to trimming and J lost 4 bases; unmatched junction nucleotides: 3. CDR1 SGHDT and CDR2 YYEEEE come from the germline V gene. This CDR3 has 15 amino acids. The CDR3 spells CASSYTSGGYNEQFF. Written as DNA, the CDR3 is TGTGCCAGCAGCTATACTAGCGGGGGATACAATGAGCAGTTCTTC.

V is TRBV9 and J is TRBJ2-7; D gene unclear. The length of the CDR3 is 11 residues. Germline V CDR1 and CDR2: SGDLS, YYNGEE. The germline V and J ends were trimmed by 6 bases and 3 bases, with 7 bases remaining between them. The CDR3 DNA follows: TGTGCCAGCATACGGAGCTACGAGCAGTACTTC. It specifies CASIRSYEQYF.

This chain joins TRBV9 and TRBJ1-6; 7 positions agree with TRBD1. This CDR3 is built from 14 residues. Germline V gene sequence: CDR1 SGDLS, CDR2 YYNGEE. J lost 7 bases, V lost 0 bases, and 1 base had no gene match. CDR3 in DNA: TGTGCCAGCAGCGTAGCACAGGGGAATTCACCCCTCCACTTT. Amino acids: CASSVAQGNSPLHF.

V and J are TRBV28 and TRBJ1-6; weak D call: TRBD1 (6 bases). The CDR3 length is 14 residues. The V and J ends lost 3 bases and 8 bases respectively, with 11 bases between them. Germline loops: CDR1 MDHEN, CDR2 SYDVKM. The CDR3 DNA reads TGTGCCAGCAGTTTCGGGGGGCGTGATTCACCCCTCCACTTT. It yields the protein CASSFGGRDSPLHF.

The gene calls are TRBV7-2 and TRBJ1-1; D is perhaps TRBD1 (6 bases). Germline-derived CDR1 and CDR2 are SGHTA and FQGNSA. This CDR3 is 16 amino acids long. V was trimmed by 5 bases and J by 0 bases, leaving 16 bases between them. This chain's CDR3 is CASSVQGLAVNTEAFF. For the CDR3, the DNA is TGTGCCAGCAGCGTCCAGGGGCTGGCGGTGAACACTGAAGCTTTCTTT.

The V call is TRBV11-2, the J call TRBJ2-2; D may correspond to TRBD1 or TRBD2 (6 bases each). Deletions cut 3 bases from V and 2 bases from J, with 10 bases between. The CDR3 sequence is 15 residues long. The V gene's germline CDR1 is SGHAT and CDR2 FQNNGV. The DNA of the CDR3 is TGTGCCAGCAGCTTTGGAGGGGGAAACACCGGGGAGCTGTTTTTT. Translating it yields CASSFGGGNTGELFF.

The J gene is TRBJ2-1, the V gene TRBV24-1, with 9 bases that match TRBD2. Germline assignment: CDR1 KGHDR and CDR2 SFDVKD. The trim removed 1 base at V and 7 bases at J, leaving 4 bases unmatched. This CDR3 region has 15 residues. CDR3 loop: CATSDLGGGANEQFF. The CDR3, as DNA: TGTGCCACCAGTGATTTAGGCGGGGGGGCGAATGAGCAGTTCTTC.

CDR3 sequence: CASWDRGRETQYF. CDR3 sequence (DNA): TGCGCCAGCTGGGACAGGGGGCGAGAGACCCAGTACTTC. The chain has TRBV5-1 and TRBJ2-5; 12 nucleotides line up with TRBD1. V trimming: 7 bases; J trimming: 4 bases; junction bases outside the gene matches: 2. CDR1 is SGHRS and CDR2 is YFSETQ in the germline V gene. CDR3 length: 13 residues.

The chain employs TRBV7-8 and TRBJ1-2; D is unresolved. The germline V gene encodes CDR1 SGHVS and CDR2 FQNEAQ. The CDR3 extends over 16 amino acids. Between the trimmed V and J ends, which lost 5 bases and 4 bases, there was a span of 20 bases. CDR3: CASSPQQQQRVYGYTF. CDR3 in DNA: TGTGCCAGCAGCCCTCAACAACAACAACGGGTCTATGGCTACACCTTC. The full variable domain, with the rest looked up from reference TRBV7-8 and TRBJ1-2, is GAGVSQSPRYKVAKRGQDVALRCDPISGHVSLFWYQQALGQGPEFLTYFQNEAQLDKSGLPSDRFFAERPEGSVSTLKIQRTQQEDSAVYLCASSPQQQQRVYGYTFGSGTRLTVV.